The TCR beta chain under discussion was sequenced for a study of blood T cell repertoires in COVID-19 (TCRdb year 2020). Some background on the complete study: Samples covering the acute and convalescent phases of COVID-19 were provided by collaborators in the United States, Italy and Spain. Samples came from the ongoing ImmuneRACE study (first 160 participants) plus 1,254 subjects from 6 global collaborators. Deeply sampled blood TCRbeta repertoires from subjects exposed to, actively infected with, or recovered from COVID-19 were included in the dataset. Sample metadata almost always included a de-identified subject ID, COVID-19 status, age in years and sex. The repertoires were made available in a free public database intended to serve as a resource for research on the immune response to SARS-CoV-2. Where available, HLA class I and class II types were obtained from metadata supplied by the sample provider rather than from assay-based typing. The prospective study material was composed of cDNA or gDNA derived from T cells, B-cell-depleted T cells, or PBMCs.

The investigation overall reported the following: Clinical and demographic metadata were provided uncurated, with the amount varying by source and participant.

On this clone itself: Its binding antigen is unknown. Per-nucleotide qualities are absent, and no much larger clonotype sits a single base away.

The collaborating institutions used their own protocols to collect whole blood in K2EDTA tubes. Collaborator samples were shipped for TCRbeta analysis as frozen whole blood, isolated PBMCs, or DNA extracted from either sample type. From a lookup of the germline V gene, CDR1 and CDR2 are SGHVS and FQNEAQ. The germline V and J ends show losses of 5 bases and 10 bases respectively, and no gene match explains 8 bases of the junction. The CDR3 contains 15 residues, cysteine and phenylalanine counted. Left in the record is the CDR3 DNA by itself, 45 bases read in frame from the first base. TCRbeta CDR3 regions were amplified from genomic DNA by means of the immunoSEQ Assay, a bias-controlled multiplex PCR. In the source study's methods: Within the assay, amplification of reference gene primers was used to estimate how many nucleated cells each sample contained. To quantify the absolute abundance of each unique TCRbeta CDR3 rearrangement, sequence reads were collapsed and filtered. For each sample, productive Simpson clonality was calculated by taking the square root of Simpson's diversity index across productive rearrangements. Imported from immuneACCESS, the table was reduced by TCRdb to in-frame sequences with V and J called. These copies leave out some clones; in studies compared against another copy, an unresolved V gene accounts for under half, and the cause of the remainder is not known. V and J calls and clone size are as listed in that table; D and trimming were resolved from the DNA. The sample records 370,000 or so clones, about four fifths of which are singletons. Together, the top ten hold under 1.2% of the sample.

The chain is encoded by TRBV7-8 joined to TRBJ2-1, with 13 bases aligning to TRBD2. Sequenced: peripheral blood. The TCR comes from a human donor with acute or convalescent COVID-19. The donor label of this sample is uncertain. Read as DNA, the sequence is TGTGCCAGCAGCCGTACTAGCGGGGGGGCCGGGGAGCAGTTCTTC. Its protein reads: CASSRTSGGAGEQFF.